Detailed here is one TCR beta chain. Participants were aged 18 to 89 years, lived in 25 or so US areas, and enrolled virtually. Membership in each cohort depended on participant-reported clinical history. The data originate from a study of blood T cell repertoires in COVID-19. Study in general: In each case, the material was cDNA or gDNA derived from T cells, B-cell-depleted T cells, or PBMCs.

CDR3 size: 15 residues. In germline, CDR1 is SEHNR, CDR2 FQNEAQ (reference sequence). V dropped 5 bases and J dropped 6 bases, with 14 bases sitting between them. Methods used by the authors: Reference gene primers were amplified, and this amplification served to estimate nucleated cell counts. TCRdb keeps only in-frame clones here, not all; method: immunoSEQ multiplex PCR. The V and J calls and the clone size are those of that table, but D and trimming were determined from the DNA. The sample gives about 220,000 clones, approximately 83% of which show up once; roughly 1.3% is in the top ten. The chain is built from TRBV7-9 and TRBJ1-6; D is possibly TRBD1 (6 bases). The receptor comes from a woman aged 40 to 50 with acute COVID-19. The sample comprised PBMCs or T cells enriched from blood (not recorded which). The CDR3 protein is CASSAPGGLNSPLHF. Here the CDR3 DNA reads TGTGCCAGCAGCGCCCCGGGGGGGCTTAATTCACCCCTCCACTTT.